What follows are 22 T cell receptor beta chains derived from one specimen sequenced in a study of blood T cell repertoires in COVID-19 (dated by TCRdb to the early 2020s). Library preparation was by the immunoSEQ multiplex PCR assay. TCRdb retrieved this table from immuneACCESS and kept in-frame rearrangements only. Not all clones are present; in checked studies, unresolved V genes account for under half, and no reason is known for the remainder. Here the sample has 60,000 to 90,000 clones; 70% to 90% occur a single time. Clones ranked in the top ten supply roughly a sixth of the sample. The sample comprised peripheral blood. Source of these receptors: a human donor in a cohort sampled during active COVID-19.

This clone appeared once. CDR3 sequence reads: CASSLIQSGELFF. In DNA, the CDR3 is TGTGCCAGCAGCTTAATCCAGTCCGGGGAGCTGTTTTTT. The chain uses TRBV7-9 and TRBJ2-2; no definite D call. CDR1 and CDR2 from the germline V gene are SEHNR and FQNEAQ (reference sequence). The CDR3 spans 13 residues. V lost 2 bases and J lost 6, with 7 bases in between.

The V and J genes are TRBV6-2 or TRBV6-3 and TRBJ1-6; D is unresolved. From germline, CDR1 is MNHEY and CDR2 SVGEGT. V dropped 1 base and J dropped 8 bases, with 9 bases sitting between them. The CDR3 has 14 residues. As DNA, the CDR3 is TGTGCCAGCAGTTACTACCCACTGGATTCACCCCTCCACTTT. As protein: CASSYYPLDSPLHF.

J is TRBJ1-3 and V is TRBV5-1, with 7 bases fitting TRBD1. J lost 0 bases, V lost 4 bases, and 4 bases had no gene match. This CDR3 is 15 amino acids long. Germline lookup yields CDR1 SGHRS and CDR2 YFSETQ. The CDR3 DNA is TGCGCCAGCAGCGTACAGGGGAACTCTGGAAACACCATATATTTT. Translated: CASSVQGNSGNTIYF.

The rearrangement uses TRBV6-6 and TRBJ1-5; TRBD1 is a possible D gene (6 bases). V lost 2 bases to trimming and J lost 7 bases, with 18 bases between them. The CDR3 contains 16 residues. Germline values: CDR1 MNHNY, CDR2 SVGAGI (reference sequence). CDR3 nucleotides: TGTGCCAGCAGTTACCCGGGCCAGGGGATGTTCCAGCCCCAGCATTTT. It specifies CASSYPGQGMFQPQHF.

The rearrangement links TRBV29-1 to TRBJ1-5; no firm D call. Germline CDR1 is SQVTM and CDR2 is ANQGSEA. Trimming stripped 4 bases from V and 3 bases from J, with 10 bases between. The CDR3 spans 13 residues. CDR3 sequence (DNA): TGCAGCGTTGCCTGGCATCTCAATCAGCCCCAGCATTTT. Its translation is CSVAWHLNQPQHF.

The rearrangement uses TRBV4-2 and TRBJ1-4; 7 bases are a match to TRBD1. This CDR3 has 18 amino acids. V lost 1 base, J lost 8 bases, and 16 bases stayed unmatched. The V gene's germline CDR1 is LGHNA and CDR2 YNFKEQ. The CDR3 DNA is TGTGCCAGCAGCCAAGTATCGACAGGGAAAGTGGAGAACGAAAAACTGTTTTTT. Amino acids: CASSQVSTGKVENEKLFF.

This chain links TRBV9 with TRBJ2-1, with 8 bases that match TRBD1. Germline V gives CDR1 SGDLS, CDR2 YYNGEE. The CDR3 is 16 amino acids. The V segment lost 2 bases and the J segment 4 bases; nucleotides outside the gene matches: 8. The CDR3 protein is CASSVGTGALYNEQFF. As DNA, the CDR3 is TGTGCCAGCAGCGTGGGGACAGGAGCCTTATACAATGAGCAGTTCTTC. Full variable domain (rest looked up from reference TRBV9 and TRBJ2-1): DSGVTQTPKHLITATGQRVTLRCSPRSGDLSVYWYQQSLDQGLQFLIQYYNGEERAKGNILERFSAQQFPDLHSELNLSSLELGDSALYFCASSVGTGALYNEQFFGPGTRLTVL.

The chain links TRBV5-1 to TRBJ2-1, with TRBD2 identical over 14 bases. Germline V lookup: CDR1 SGHRS, CDR2 YFSETQ. Losses at the gene ends were 0 bases for V and 0 bases for J; bases not matched to a gene: 5. This CDR3 region has 19 residues. Here the CDR3 DNA reads TGCGCCAGCAGCTTGGGGGCCGGGACTAGCGGGAGCTCCTACAATGAGCAGTTCTTC. Translated: CASSLGAGTSGSSYNEQFF.

This chain uses TRBV5-1 with TRBJ2-1; TRBD2 matches at 11 bases. CDR1 is SGHRS, CDR2 YFSETQ, per germline. The CDR3 totals 16 residues. V shed 3 bases and J 3 bases; nucleotides not matched to a gene: 5. CDR3 DNA: TGCGCCAGCAGCTCCTTAGCGGGGGGGAACTACAATGAGCAGTTCTTC. It encodes CASSSLAGGNYNEQFF.

The gene calls are TRBV10-3 and TRBJ1-5; TRBD1 aligns across 8 bases. This CDR3 comprises 14 residues. The germline gives CDR1 ENHRY, CDR2 SYGVKD. After removal of 6 bases from V and 4 bases from J, the junction contained 5 bases not matched to a gene. As DNA, the CDR3 is TGTGCCATCAGGTCCGACAGGGGAAATCAGCCCCAGCATTTT. Translating gives CAIRSDRGNQPQHF.

The chain combines TRBV11-2 with TRBJ2-3; D call uncertain. Trimming left V 5 bases short and J 10 bases short, with 16 bases between. Germline V gene lookup returns CDR1 SGHAT and CDR2 FQNNGV. CDR3 length equals 13 residues. In DNA form, the CDR3 reads TGTGCCAGCAGCCCCCCCCCACCGGGTCCGCAGTATTTT. Its translation is CASSPPPPGPQYF.

This clone was counted between two and nine times. The gene calls are TRBV5-1 and TRBJ1-2; tentatively, D is TRBD1 (5 bases). CDR3 length equals 15 residues. The V end was cut by 5 bases, the J end by 2 bases, with 16 bases between. The V gene's germline CDR1 is SGHRS and CDR2 YFSETQ. The CDR3 nucleotides are TGCGCCAGCAGGCCATTGACAGACGCAAACTATGGCTACACCTTC. It encodes CASRPLTDANYGYTF.

V usage is TRBV11-2 and J usage is TRBJ2-7, with unresolved D. V lost 0 bases, J lost 3 bases, and 3 bases lay in between. From germline, CDR1 is SGHAT and CDR2 FQNNGV. CDR3 length equals 12 residues. CDR3 nucleotide sequence: TGTGCCAGCAGCTTAGACTTCTACGAGCAGTACTTC. Translation: CASSLDFYEQYF.

This chain links TRBV12-3 or TRBV12-4 with TRBJ1-1; the D is unclear. There are 13 residues in the CDR3. V was clipped by 7 bases and J by 0 bases, with 9 bases between them. The CDR3 reads CASTRNMNTEAFF. In DNA form, the CDR3 reads TGTGCCAGCACCCGTAATATGAACACTGAAGCTTTCTTT.

The chain recombines TRBV5-1 with TRBJ2-3, with 8 bases matching TRBD2. Germline assignment: CDR1 SGHRS and CDR2 YFSETQ. The CDR3 length is 18 residues. The V segment lost 6 bases and the J segment 3 bases; nucleotides outside the gene matches: 18. CDR3 bases: TGCGCCAGCAACCGCTTTCGGACCAGCGGGGGAGGTACAGATACGCAGTATTTT. Protein product: CASNRFRTSGGGTDTQYF.

This clone was counted a single time. Other DNA variants within this sample encode the same CDR3. This chain connects TRBV5-4 to TRBJ2-1, with 9 nucleotides matching TRBD2. Germline V gene data show CDR1 as SGHNT and CDR2 as YYREEE (reference sequence). This CDR3 is 14 amino acids long. The V segment lost 2 bases and the J segment 7 bases; nucleotides outside the gene matches: 4. The CDR3 DNA reads as TGTGCCAGCAGCTTAGCGGGGGGAATGAATGAGCAGTTCTTC. As protein: CASSLAGGMNEQFF.

This clone was recorded at least ten times. The genes are TRBV7-9 and TRBJ2-7; 11 nucleotides align to TRBD2. Germline-derived CDR1 and CDR2 are SEHNR and FQNEAQ (reference sequence). Trimming took 4 bases from V and 3 from J; bases not matched to a gene: 8. The CDR3 is made up of 16 amino acids. This chain's CDR3 is CASSSLLTSGDYEQYF. CDR3 coding DNA: TGTGCCAGCAGCTCCCTCCTGACTAGCGGGGACTACGAGCAGTACTTC.

This chain uses TRBV5-5 with TRBJ2-3, with a possible D match to TRBD2 (6 bases). Trimming took off 7 bases at V and 1 base at J, with 16 bases between the two ends. There are 15 residues in the CDR3. Germline assignment: CDR1 SGHKS and CDR2 YYEKEE (reference sequence). The CDR3 sequence: CASFRWGVGTDTQYF. The CDR3 nucleotides read TGTGCCAGCTTCCGATGGGGGGTAGGCACAGATACGCAGTATTTT.

The chain uses TRBV30 and TRBJ2-4; D remains unclear. V dropped 3 bases and J dropped 6 bases, with 12 bases sitting between them. Per germline, CDR1 GTSNPN and CDR2 SVGIG (reference sequence). The CDR3 totals 13 residues. CDR3 region: CAWRSAYSNIQYF. For the CDR3, the DNA is TGTGCCTGGAGAAGCGCATACTCAAACATTCAGTACTTC.

Remarks on this clone: Different DNA sequences within this sample yield the same CDR3. The chain uses TRBV12-3 or TRBV12-4 and TRBJ2-5; a possible D gene is TRBD2 (6 bases). Trimming removed 6 bases at V and 2 bases at J, with 10 bases between. This CDR3 is 13 amino acids long. The CDR3 coding sequence is TGTGCCAGCAGCCTCGGGAGACAAGAGACCCAGTACTTC. Translating it yields CASSLGRQETQYF.

V usage is TRBV7-6 and J usage is TRBJ2-3; 9 positions match TRBD2. V shed 0 bases and J 2 bases; nucleotides not matched to a gene: 12. The germline CDR1 and CDR2 sequences are SGHVS and FNYEAQ. The CDR3 loop spans 19 amino acids. CDR3 loop: CASSLAREGDVGHTDTQYF. DNA for the CDR3: TGTGCCAGCAGCTTAGCGCGGGAGGGCGACGTCGGGCACACAGATACGCAGTATTTT. Filled out from reference TRBV7-6 and TRBJ2-3, the complete variable domain reads GAGVSQSPRYKVTKRGQDVALRCDPISGHVSLYWYRQALGQGPEFLTYFNYEAQQDKSGLPNDRFSAERPEGSISTLTIQRTEQRDSAMYRCASSLAREGDVGHTDTQYFGPGTRLTVL.

The genes are TRBV4-3 and TRBJ2-1, with D perhaps TRBD1 (5 bases). V was clipped by 0 bases and J by 7 bases, with 7 bases between them. The CDR3 contains 13 residues. Germline loops: CDR1 LGHNA, CDR2 YSLEER. For the CDR3, the DNA is TGCGCCAGCAGCCAAGATCCAGGGAATGAGCAGTTCTTC. This sequence encodes CASSQDPGNEQFF.